This TCR beta chain derives from a study of graft-versus-host responses after intestinal transplantation. About the research overall: Multivisceral, liver-intestinal, or isolated intestinal grafts were transplanted into recipients. Recipients uniformly received anti-thymocyte globulin induction, followed by tacrolimus and steroids for around 3 years.

On this clone itself: The antigen remains undetermined.

V was cut by 1 base and J by 7 bases, with 11 bases left in between. Germline V gives CDR1 MGHRA, CDR2 YSYEKL. This CDR3 has 15 amino acids. Study-wide points: Elevated graft-versus-host to host-versus-graft clonal ratios in allografts were recorded for patients with graft-donor T cell macrochimerism.

Produced via immunoSEQ multiplex PCR; TCRdb's table is partial and in-frame only. The table shows 85,000 to 110,000 clones, with 80% to 95% occurring only once. This receptor was identified in a human donor who received an intestinal transplant. The rearrangement joins TRBV4-1 to TRBJ1-6; D not certain. The sequencing used unstimulated CD8+ T cells sorted from spleen or lymph node cells, collected before intestinal transplant. The CDR3 is CASSQAEGINSPLHF. The CDR3 DNA follows: TGCGCCAGCAGCCAAGCGGAAGGTATCAATTCACCCCTCCACTTT.